The following is a T cell receptor (beta chain) sequence with its context. Assay: immunoSEQ multiplex PCR; the TCRdb copy retains only in-frame clones and omits some. The repertoire consists of over 150,000 clones, with about 90% occurring once and the leading ten covering 1.4%. The data were obtained in a study of control samples from healthy donors and cancer patients. V lost 6 bases and J lost 0, with 12 bases in between. This CDR3 contains 15 residues. Germline V CDR1 and CDR2: SGHDN, FVKESK. The source is a woman aged 45-65 years in good health. This chain links TRBV14 with TRBJ2-4; possibly TRBD1 for D (6 bases). What was sequenced was blood. The chain's CDR3 is CASSETGLAKNIQYF. The CDR3 DNA reads as TGTGCCAGCAGTGAGACAGGACTAGCCAAAAACATTCAGTACTTC.